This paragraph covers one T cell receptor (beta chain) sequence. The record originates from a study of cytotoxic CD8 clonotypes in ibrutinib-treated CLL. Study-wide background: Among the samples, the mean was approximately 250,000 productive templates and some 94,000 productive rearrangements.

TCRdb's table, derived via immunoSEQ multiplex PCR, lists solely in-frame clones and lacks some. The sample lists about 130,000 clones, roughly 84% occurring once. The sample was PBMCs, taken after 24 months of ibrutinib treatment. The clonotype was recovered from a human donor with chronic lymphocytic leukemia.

The CDR3 DNA reads as TGTGCCAGTAGTATGCTGCAAAACATTCAGTACTTC. Translating gives CASSMLQNIQYF. This chain uses TRBV19 with TRBJ2-4, with D unclear. CDR3 length: 12 amino acids. Germline-derived CDR1 and CDR2 are LNHDA and SQIVND (reference sequence). With 3 bases removed from V and 5 bases from J, the gap between germline ends came to 5 bases.